Described below is a single T cell receptor (beta chain) sequence and its context. Time point: pretreatment peripheral blood. Profiling relied on immunoSEQ multiplex PCR, and the TCRdb table lists in-frame clones only, not all of them. Of roughly 52,000 clones in the sample, 79% were seen once. This specimen belongs to a study of PD-L1 blockade in urothelial cancer. Study as a whole: Administration of atezolizumab to patients began in about 2014, at 1,200 mg intravenously every 3 weeks.

The CDR3 has 13 residues. Germline CDR1 and CDR2: LNHNV and YYDKDF (reference sequence). The ends were cut back, 9 bases at V and 0 bases at J, with 11 bases in the middle. The chain joins TRBV15 to TRBJ1-1; the D is unclear. This clonotype originated in a man in his 70s with urothelial cancer. The material was PBMCs, obtained around atezolizumab (anti-PD-L1) treatment. CDR3 loop: CATQRVMNTEAFF. CDR3 DNA: TGTGCCACGCAACGGGTGATGAACACTGAAGCTTTCTTT.